The 32 T cell receptor beta chains below come from one sample, sequenced in a study of read filtering for tumor transcriptome and immune sequencing. This library used roughly 430 ng RNA and molecular barcoded adaptors spanning alpha/delta and beta/gamma chains. TCRdb re-derived calls from the reads in MiXCR, one entry per CDR3 protein. The sample has tens of thousands of distinct CDR3 sequences, roughly 13% seen once. Sample: a population of CD138-negative cells sorted from bone marrow. The receptors here all came from a donor aged 40 or older with multiple myeloma.

The table lists this clonotype with a few counts. The chain has TRBV5-1 and TRBJ1-5; possibly TRBD1 for D (5 bases). V was pared by 4 bases and J by 9 bases, with 20 bases between. CDR3 length equals 15 residues. Germline V gives CDR1 SGHRS, CDR2 YFSETQ. CDR3 region: CASSVGHGGSWPQHF. The CDR3 DNA follows: TGCGCCAGCAGCGTAGGACACGGAGGGAGTTGGCCCCAGCATTTT.

The chain combines TRBV29-1 with TRBJ2-3, with a weak D call TRBD2 (6 bases). Germline values: CDR1 SQVTM, CDR2 ANQGSEA. V lost 6 bases to trimming and J lost 5 bases, with 21 bases between them. The CDR3 sequence is 15 residues long. The CDR3 region has the DNA TGCAGCGTGGCCGGACTATCCCCCGGGGTAGATACGCAGTATTTT. It encodes CSVAGLSPGVDTQYF.

This clonotype was seen once. Being one base from a much bigger clone, this may be a read error. The chain links TRBV11-2 to TRBJ2-6; 8 bases match TRBD1. The V gene end was trimmed by 6 bases and the J gene end by 0 bases; junction bases not matched to a gene: 7. The CDR3 has 17 residues. The V gene's germline CDR1 is SGHAT and CDR2 FQNNGV. Here the CDR3 DNA reads TGTGCCAGCAGGGAGGACAGGGAGTACTCTGGGGCCAACGTCCTGACTTTC. Its translation is CASREDREYSGANVLTF.

This clonotype was counted at least ten times. V and J are TRBV20-1 and TRBJ2-2; D not resolved. The CDR3 is 14 residues long. Germline V gene lookup returns CDR1 DFQATT and CDR2 SNEGSKA (reference sequence). The V gene lost 0 bases and the J gene lost 3 bases, with 8 bases spanning the gap. As DNA, the CDR3 is TGCAGTGCTAGAGATATCGACTACACCGGGGAGCTGTTTTTT. The encoded protein is CSARDIDYTGELFF.

This clonotype showed up many times. The V and J genes are TRBV14 and TRBJ1-2; the match to TRBD1 covers 9 bases. The CDR3 loop spans 16 amino acids. The germline gives CDR1 SGHDN, CDR2 FVKESK. The V segment lost 0 bases and the J segment 1 base; nucleotides outside the gene matches: 3. The CDR3 DNA is TGTGCCAGCAGCCAAGACGGGACAGGGCTTAACTATGGCTACACCTTC. It yields the protein CASSQDGTGLNYGYTF.

Comment on this clonotype: This may be a read error, as it is one base from a much larger clone. The V call is TRBV11-2, the J call TRBJ2-7, with TRBD2 matching over 10 bases. Germline values: CDR1 SGHAT, CDR2 FQNNGV. The CDR3 consists of 15 residues. Here the CDR3 reads CASGFQSGRAGEQYF. The DNA for the CDR3 is TGTGCCAGCGGCTTCCAAAGCGGGAGGGCCGGGGAGCAGTACTTC.

This clonotype was counted ten times or more. This rearrangement joins TRBV6-1 to TRBJ2-3; 9 nucleotides match TRBD1. CDR3 size: 13 residues. Unmatched junction bases numbered 2, after V lost 10 bases and J lost 0 bases. Germline assignment: CDR1 MNHNS and CDR2 SASEGT. The CDR3 coding sequence is TGTGCCACTGGGACAGGGAGCACAGATACGCAGTATTTT. It is translated as CATGTGSTDTQYF.

Ten or more counts support this clonotype. V and J are TRBV11-2 and TRBJ2-7; no reliable D call. This CDR3 region has 11 residues. In germline, CDR1 is SGHAT, CDR2 FQNNGV. V was clipped by 2 bases and J by 6 bases, with 5 bases between them. CDR3 amino acids: CASSLTPEQYF. CDR3 nucleotide sequence: TGTGCCAGCAGCTTAACCCCCGAGCAGTACTTC.

Many counts were recorded for this clonotype. The chain recombines TRBV28 with TRBJ2-1; the D is unclear. The CDR3 has 16 residues. Trimming stripped 3 bases from V and 4 bases from J, with 16 bases between. CDR1 and CDR2 (germline): MDHEN, SYDVKM. The CDR3 sequence: CASSLVGSGIYNEQFF. The CDR3 DNA is TGTGCCAGCAGTTTGGTCGGGTCAGGAATTTACAATGAGCAGTTCTTC.

This clonotype was seen at least ten times. The rearrangement joins TRBV20-1 to TRBJ2-5; 11 nucleotides align to TRBD2. J gave up 1 base and V 2 bases, and 6 bases lay outside the gene matches. Germline CDR1 DFQATT, CDR2 SNEGSKA (reference sequence). The CDR3 consists of 16 residues. CDR3 amino acids: CSARSGTSGFQETQYF. Written as DNA, the CDR3 is TGCAGTGCTAGAAGTGGGACTAGCGGATTCCAAGAGACCCAGTACTTC.

The rearrangement joins TRBV12-3 or TRBV12-4 to TRBJ1-1, with TRBD1 matching 9 bases. The CDR3 is made up of 15 amino acids. V was pared by 1 base and J by 3 bases, with 3 bases of the junction left unmatched. CDR3 bases: TGTGCCAGCAGTTTAGGGGACAGGGACTACACTGAAGCTTTCTTT. This encodes CASSLGDRDYTEAFF.

This clonotype was counted many times. V usage is TRBV5-1 and J usage is TRBJ2-3, with D possibly matching TRBD2 (6 bases). Germline loops: CDR1 SGHRS, CDR2 YFSETQ. The CDR3 is 16 residues long. Trimming shortened V by 4 bases and J by 1 base, and 16 bases separated the two germline ends. In nucleotides, the CDR3 is TGCGCCAGCAGCCGTATGGACGGGGGTGGCACAGATACGCAGTATTTT. Its translation: CASSRMDGGGTDTQYF.

This clonotype was observed many times. The chain employs TRBV11-3 and TRBJ2-5; 7 positions agree with TRBD1. Germline lookup yields CDR1 SGHNT and CDR2 YENEEA. The CDR3 runs to 13 residues. V was clipped by 6 bases and J by 5 bases; unmatched bases: 6. CDR3 region: CASRKQGWETQYF. The CDR3 DNA reads TGTGCCAGCAGAAAACAGGGGTGGGAGACCCAGTACTTC.

J is TRBJ2-2 and V is TRBV12-3 or TRBV12-4; the D is unclear. Deletions cut 5 bases from V and 2 bases from J, with 9 bases between. The CDR3 sequence is 14 residues long. CDR3 DNA: TGTGCCAGCAGTCGAGTGATCAACACCGGGGAGCTGTTTTTT. Its translation is CASSRVINTGELFF.

This clonotype showed up many times. The genes are TRBV29-1 and TRBJ1-2, with 9 bases that match TRBD1. The CDR3 sequence is 13 residues long. V trimming: 6 bases; J trimming: 6 bases; junction bases outside the gene matches: 8. Germline values: CDR1 SQVTM, CDR2 ANQGSEA. The CDR3 is CSVGQGEGDGYTF. For the CDR3, the DNA is TGCAGCGTGGGACAGGGTGAGGGGGATGGCTACACCTTC.

This clonotype showed up many times. The genes are TRBV3-1 and TRBJ2-7, with 11 bases aligning to TRBD2. CDR3 size: 17 residues. V trimming: 4 bases; J trimming: 0 bases; junction bases outside the gene matches: 8. CDR1 is LGHDT, CDR2 YNNKEL, per germline (reference sequence). The CDR3 sequence: CASSPRRGTSGSYEQYF. The CDR3 bases are TGTGCCAGCAGCCCCAGGAGAGGGACTAGCGGCTCCTACGAGCAGTACTTC.

This clonotype came up a few times. This rearrangement joins TRBV20-1 to TRBJ2-7; TRBD1 matches 7 bases. J gave up 2 bases and V 0 bases, and 7 bases lay outside the gene matches. The CDR3 runs to 15 residues. The germline CDR1 and CDR2 sequences are DFQATT and SNEGSKA (reference sequence). This CDR3 is CSARDPRQGPYEQYF. DNA of the CDR3: TGCAGTGCTAGAGATCCTCGACAGGGACCCTACGAGCAGTACTTC.

This clonotype was detected only once. J is TRBJ1-1 and V is TRBV6-6, with D unclear. Trimming shortened V by 4 bases and J by 2 bases, and 14 bases separated the two germline ends. The CDR3 sequence is 15 residues long. CDR1 MNHNY and CDR2 SVGAGI come from the germline V gene (reference sequence). CDR3: CASSSGIHQNTEAFF. In DNA form, the CDR3 reads TGTGCCAGCAGTTCTGGGATACACCAAAACACTGAAGCTTTCTTT.

There are a few counts of this clonotype. The chain carries TRBV25-1 and TRBJ2-5; D is perhaps TRBD1 (5 bases). CDR1 and CDR2 (germline): MGHDK, SYGVNS. V lost 6 bases and J lost 3, with 11 bases in between. This CDR3 is 13 amino acids long. The CDR3 coding sequence is TGTGCCAGCAGCCCGGACACCGAAGAGACCCAGTACTTC. Amino acids: CASSPDTEETQYF.

The chain joins TRBV2 to TRBJ1-1; D not resolved. Per the germline V gene, CDR1 is SNHLY and CDR2 is FYNNEI. V was shortened by 7 bases and J by 6 bases, with 21 bases between the two germline ends. CDR3 size: 15 residues. CDR3 nucleotides: TGTGCCAGCACCAGCACTCGTGGCCGGATCGCTGAAGCTTTCTTT. Its translation is CASTSTRGRIAEAFF.

This clonotype was observed many times. V usage is TRBV4-1 and J usage is TRBJ1-5; no reliable D call. Germline V gene lookup returns CDR1 MGHRA and CDR2 YSYEKL. V was pared by 0 bases and J by 6 bases, with 6 bases between. The CDR3 loop spans 13 amino acids. The DNA of the CDR3 is TGCGCCAGCAGCCAAGAAATCACTCAGCCCCAGCATTTT. Protein product: CASSQEITQPQHF.

This clonotype appeared many times. The chain recombines TRBV11-3 with TRBJ1-1; 11 nucleotides agree with TRBD1. The CDR3 covers 15 residues. From germline, CDR1 is SGHNT and CDR2 YENEEA. V trimming: 6 bases; J trimming: 6 bases; junction bases outside the gene matches: 9. The CDR3 DNA sequence: TGTGCCAGCAGGGGGACAGGGGGTGGTTTTCCTGAAGCTTTCTTT. This gives the protein CASRGTGGGFPEAFF.

This clonotype was seen many times. The chain has TRBV29-1 and TRBJ2-7; D gene ambiguous. The CDR3 is 13 residues long. V dropped 7 bases and J dropped 6 bases, with 19 bases sitting between them. Germline-derived CDR1 and CDR2 are SQVTM and ANQGSEA. CDR3 protein: CSAADSWASEQYF. CDR3 nucleotide sequence: TGCAGCGCCGCAGATTCCTGGGCTAGCGAGCAGTACTTC.

Turning to this clonotype: Being one base from a much bigger clone, this may be a read error. The chain uses TRBV25-1 and TRBJ2-7; D is unclear. There are 11 residues in the CDR3. With 3 bases removed from V and 2 bases from J, the gap between germline ends came to 2 bases. Germline V gene lookup returns CDR1 MGHDK and CDR2 SYGVNS. CDR3 amino acids: CASSETYEQYF. DNA of the CDR3: TGTGCCAGCAGTGAGACCTACGAGCAGTACTTC.

The V gene is TRBV6-1, the J gene TRBJ2-1; weak D call: TRBD1 (6 bases). The CDR3 extends over 15 amino acids. V dropped 2 bases and J dropped 5 bases, with 13 bases sitting between them. Germline CDR1 reads MNHNS; CDR2 reads SASEGT. Here the CDR3 reads CASSELGGAHNEQFF. In nucleotides, the CDR3 is TGTGCCAGCAGTGAATTAGGGGGAGCCCACAATGAGCAGTTCTTC.

Only a few counts were recorded for this clonotype. The chain links TRBV14 to TRBJ2-1; the D gene is possibly TRBD2 (5 bases). The CDR3 extends over 17 amino acids. Trimming pared 4 bases from V and 2 bases from J, leaving 18 bases between. Germline assignment: CDR1 SGHDN and CDR2 FVKESK. CDR3 loop: CASSPPGFLLPYNEQFF. The CDR3 DNA follows: TGTGCCAGCAGCCCCCCGGGATTCCTATTACCCTACAATGAGCAGTTCTTC.

This clonotype was recorded many times. This chain links TRBV12-3 or TRBV12-4 with TRBJ2-1; TRBD2 agrees at 7 bases. V trimming: 1 base; J trimming: 7 bases; junction bases outside the gene matches: 4. The CDR3 contains 14 residues. The DNA of the CDR3 is TGTGCCAGCAGTTTAGGACTAGCCGGGAATGAGCAGTTCTTC. Translation: CASSLGLAGNEQFF.

This clonotype was seen at least ten times. The V gene is TRBV7-8, the J gene TRBJ2-1, with a possible D match to TRBD1 (5 bases). V shed 1 base and J shed 4 bases, with 8 bases lying between them. The CDR3 length is 14 residues. Germline loops: CDR1 SGHVS, CDR2 FQNEAQ. The CDR3 is CASSLEGLYNEQFF. For the CDR3, the DNA is TGTGCCAGCAGCTTAGAGGGGCTTTACAATGAGCAGTTCTTC.

The table lists this clonotype with many counts. The V gene is TRBV12-3 or TRBV12-4, the J gene TRBJ1-1, with TRBD1 identical over 7 bases. V lost 8 bases and J lost 5; bases outside the gene matches: 8. The CDR3 runs to 13 residues. The CDR3 region is CASAQKQGTEAFF. The DNA of the CDR3 is TGTGCCAGCGCACAGAAACAGGGGACTGAAGCTTTCTTT.

At least ten counts were recorded for this clonotype. The chain has TRBV3-1 and TRBJ2-3, with D uncertain. Germline-derived CDR1 and CDR2 are LGHDT and YNNKEL (reference sequence). The CDR3 has 14 residues. V dropped 0 bases and J dropped 0 bases, with 4 bases sitting between them. The CDR3, as DNA: TGTGCCAGCAGCCAAGAGATAAGCACAGATACGCAGTATTTT. Translation: CASSQEISTDTQYF.

This clonotype was observed a handful of times. The CDR3 protein is CAISESGQVTDTQYF. CDR3 nucleotides: TGTGCCATCAGTGAGTCGGGACAGGTCACAGATACGCAGTATTTT. The rearrangement joins TRBV10-3 to TRBJ2-3; 8 nucleotides match TRBD1. Germline CDR1 reads ENHRY; CDR2 reads SYGVKD. The CDR3 contains 15 residues. V shed 0 bases, J shed 2 bases, and the junction held 1 base outside the gene matches.

Of note for this clonotype: Given the absence of the conserved phenylalanine or tryptophan at the CDR3 end, a read error is likely. This chain uses TRBV4-1 with TRBJ1-5; 7 bases agree with TRBD1. This CDR3 is built from 18 residues. Germline-derived CDR1 and CDR2 are MGHRA and YSYEKL. Written as DNA, the CDR3 is TGCGCTAGCAGCCAAGACCCCCAATTGAGAACAGGGGATCAGCCCCAGCATTTG. Its protein is CASSQDPQLRTGDQPQHL.